This T cell receptor (beta chain) was recorded in a study of T-cell reconstitution after alpha-beta-depleted transplantation in children. Molecular barcoding with unique molecular identifiers was used for the TCRbeta library. TCRdb passed the PCR reads through MiXCR, listing each CDR3 protein once. The sample holds about a million distinct CDR3 sequences; roughly 29% are singletons and the top ten take roughly 27%. V was pared by 4 bases and J by 2 bases, with 6 bases of the junction left unmatched. The length of the CDR3 is 15 residues. Germline V gene lookup returns CDR1 SGDLS and CDR2 YYNGEE. This clonotype occurred many times.

This clonotype was obtained from a boy younger than two who had a stem cell transplant for SCID, so the T cells may come from the graft donor. The rearrangement links TRBV9 to TRBJ2-3, with 8 bases identical to TRBD1. The sequencing here drew on PBMCs, mostly from graft donor cells, taken 360 days after TCRalphabeta/CD19-depleted stem cell transplant. The CDR3 loop reads CASSRQGIYTDTQYF. The DNA of the CDR3 is TGTGCCAGCAGCCGACAGGGGATATACACAGATACGCAGTATTTT. The full variable domain, completed using reference TRBV9 and TRBJ2-3, is DSGVTQTPKHLITATGQRVTLRCSPRSGDLSVYWYQQSLDQGLQFLIQYYNGEERAKGNILERFSAQQFPDLHSELNLSSLELGDSALYFCASSRQGIYTDTQYFGPGTRLTVL.